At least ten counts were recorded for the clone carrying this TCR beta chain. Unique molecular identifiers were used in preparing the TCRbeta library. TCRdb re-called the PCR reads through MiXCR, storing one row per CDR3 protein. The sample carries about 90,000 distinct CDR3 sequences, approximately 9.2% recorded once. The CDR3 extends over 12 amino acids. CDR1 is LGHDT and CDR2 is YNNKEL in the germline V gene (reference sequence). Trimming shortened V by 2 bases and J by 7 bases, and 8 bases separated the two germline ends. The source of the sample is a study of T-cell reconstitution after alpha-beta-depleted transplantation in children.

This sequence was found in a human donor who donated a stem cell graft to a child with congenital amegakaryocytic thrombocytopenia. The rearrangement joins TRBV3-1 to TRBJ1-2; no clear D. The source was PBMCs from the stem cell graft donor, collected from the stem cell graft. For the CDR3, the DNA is TGTGCCAGCAGCCAACATTGGGGTGGCTACACCTTC. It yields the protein CASSQHWGGYTF.